The 21 T cell receptor beta chains in this list originate from one sample, sequenced in a study of CD8+CD57+ T cells in acquired aplastic anemia. Profiles of TCR beta VDJ and CDR3 were generated from a genomic DNA template. TCRdb re-analysed the reads in MiXCR, keeping a single row per CDR3 protein. The sample records about 400,000 distinct CDR3 sequences, around 68% being singletons. Input material: sorted CD4+, CD8+, or CD8+CD57+ T cells (not recorded which) from PBMCs. The receptor source for this set is a human donor in good health, serving as a control.

This clonotype was counted ten times or more. V usage is TRBV6-5 and J usage is TRBJ1-3; 7 bases are a match to TRBD1. Germline V gives CDR1 MNHEY, CDR2 SVGAGI. The trim removed 5 bases at V and 2 bases at J, leaving 3 bases unmatched. The CDR3 contains 14 residues. CDR3 DNA sequence: TGTGCCAGCAGTCGGGACAGAGCTGGAAACACCATATATTTT. Its protein product is CASSRDRAGNTIYF.

The table lists this clonotype with a count of one. The chain has TRBV5-1 and TRBJ2-3, with TRBD1 matching over 9 bases. This CDR3 is 16 amino acids long. After removal of 2 bases from V and 0 bases from J, the junction contained 4 bases not matched to a gene. The germline V gene has CDR1 SGHRS and CDR2 YFSETQ. The DNA for the CDR3 is TGCGCCAGCAGCTTAATACAGGGGGCGAGCACAGATACGCAGTATTTT. This codes for CASSLIQGASTDTQYF.

The V call is TRBV20-1, the J call TRBJ2-7, with 7 bases lining up with TRBD1. This CDR3 spans 14 amino acids. V lost 3 bases to trimming and J lost 7 bases; unmatched junction nucleotides: 12. Germline-derived CDR1 and CDR2 are DFQATT and SNEGSKA (reference sequence). The CDR3 loop is CSARDRTGYNEQYF. As DNA, the CDR3 is TGCAGTGCTAGGGACAGGACAGGCTACAATGAGCAGTACTTC.

In the case of this clonotype: Since a much larger clone is just one base distant, this may be a read error. The CDR3 end shows no conserved phenylalanine or tryptophan, and so a read error is likely. J is TRBJ1-2 and V is TRBV10-3, with TRBD1 as a possible D gene (6 bases). CDR1 and CDR2 from the germline V gene are ENHRY and SYGVKD. This CDR3 is 15 amino acids long. In nucleotides, the CDR3 is TGTGCCAGCAGTAATCCCGAGCGGGGGGGCAAAGGCTACACCGTC. Amino acid sequence: CASSNPERGGKGYTV.

This chain uses TRBV5-1 with TRBJ1-2; D is possibly TRBD1 (5 bases). V was trimmed by 0 bases and J by 6 bases, leaving 12 bases between them. This CDR3 has 14 residues. Looked up from germline, CDR1 is SGHRS and CDR2 is YFSETQ. The CDR3 is CASSLVSQGDGYTF. The CDR3, as DNA: TGCGCCAGCAGCTTGGTATCCCAGGGAGATGGCTACACCTTC.

The chain employs TRBV5-1 and TRBJ2-7, with D possibly being TRBD1 or TRBD2 (7 bases each). Per the germline V gene, CDR1 is SGHRS and CDR2 is YFSETQ. This CDR3 region has 14 residues. Trimming cost V 4 bases and J 5 bases, with 16 bases left between them. CDR3 bases: TGCGCCAGCAGCACAGGGGAGGGTACAGACGAGCAGTACTTC. Protein sequence: CASSTGEGTDEQYF.

As concerns this clonotype: The CDR3 carries no conserved terminal phenylalanine or tryptophan, so it likely arises from a read error. The chain recombines TRBV7-2 with TRBJ1-1; D remains ambiguous. Per the germline V gene, CDR1 is SGHTA and CDR2 is FQGNSA. The CDR3 runs to 12 residues. CDR3 DNA sequence: TGTGCCAGCAGCTTTCCGAACTCTGAAGCTTTCTTG. Amino acids: CASSFPNSEAFL.

This clonotype showed up many times. The chain carries TRBV6-1 and TRBJ1-4; possible D gene TRBD1, 5 bases. The CDR3 spans 15 residues. The germline V and J ends were trimmed by 7 bases and 8 bases, with 20 bases remaining between them. CDR1 and CDR2 from the germline V gene are MNHNS and SASEGT. The CDR3 nucleotides are TGTGCCAGCATTCAAGCACCGGGACGCTTCGAAAAACTGTTTTTT. This sequence encodes CASIQAPGRFEKLFF.

This clonotype has a single count. The genes are TRBV12-5 and TRBJ1-1; tentative D call: TRBD1 (5 bases). Germline V gives CDR1 LGHNT, CDR2 FRNRAP. Trimming pared 9 bases from V and 3 bases from J, leaving 17 bases between. The CDR3 loop spans 14 amino acids. Here the CDR3 DNA reads TGTGCTAGCGGCCTTAGACAGCGGTACACTGAAGCTTTCTTT. Encoded protein: CASGLRQRYTEAFF.

This sequence joins TRBV5-4 and TRBJ2-5, with 14 bases fitting TRBD2. This CDR3 is 15 amino acids long. The germline V gene encodes CDR1 SGHNT and CDR2 YYREEE (reference sequence). The trim removed 0 bases at V and 5 bases at J, leaving 0 bases unmatched. The CDR3 loop is CASSLGTSGGETQYF. In nucleotides, the CDR3 is TGTGCCAGCAGCTTGGGGACTAGCGGGGGGGAGACCCAGTACTTC.

Notes on this clonotype: Its ends do not fully match the called genes, so a read error is possible. The chain recombines TRBV7-8 with TRBJ2-2, with D possibly TRBD1 on 5 matching bases. This CDR3 has 14 amino acids. The germline V gene has CDR1 SGHVS and CDR2 FQNEAQ. CDR3 region: CASSLVKDTRHSTF. In DNA form, the CDR3 reads TGTGCCAGCAGCTTAGTCAAGGACACCAGACACAGTACTTTT.

Of note for this clonotype: A read error may produce the germline difference seen at one junction end. The V gene is TRBV5-1, the J gene TRBJ2-5; the match to TRBD1 covers 9 bases. The V gene's germline CDR1 is SGHRS and CDR2 YFSETQ. This CDR3 comprises 12 residues. CDR3: CASSDRGGAQHF. As DNA, the CDR3 is TGCGCCAGCAGCGACAGGGGGGGAGCCCAGCACTTC.

This rearrangement joins TRBV20-1 to TRBJ1-2; no clear D. The CDR3 is made up of 14 amino acids. Germline V gene lookup returns CDR1 DFQATT and CDR2 SNEGSKA (reference sequence). The ends were cut back, 6 bases at V and 4 bases at J, with 18 bases in the middle. Written as DNA, the CDR3 is TGCAGTGCCACACTCCACCGAGTACCCTATGGCTACACCTTC. Its protein product is CSATLHRVPYGYTF.

This clonotype was observed once. The chain couples TRBV2 to TRBJ2-3; D might be TRBD2 (6 bases). Trimming removed 9 bases from V and 4 bases from J, with 11 bases in between. Germline CDR1 reads SNHLY; CDR2 reads FYNNEI. The CDR3 contains 12 residues. The DNA of the CDR3 is TGTGCCAGGACGGGCGGGGCAGATACGCAGTATTTT. This codes for CARTGGADTQYF.

The chain employs TRBV20-1 and TRBJ1-5; 9 nucleotides align to TRBD1. The CDR3 covers 16 residues. V lost 4 bases and J lost 10; bases outside the gene matches: 17. Germline V gives CDR1 DFQATT, CDR2 SNEGSKA (reference sequence). CDR3 loop: CSATIPGQGTNSPQHF. The CDR3 nucleotides are TGCAGTGCTACGATTCCGGGACAGGGTACTAATTCACCCCAGCATTTT.

This clonotype was seen repeatedly, ten times or more. V and J are TRBV4-1 and TRBJ2-5; the D gene could be TRBD1 or TRBD2 (5 bases each). Deletions cut 1 base from V and 5 bases from J, with 17 bases between. The CDR3 has 16 residues. In germline, CDR1 is MGHRA, CDR2 YSYEKL. As DNA, the CDR3 is TGCGCCAGCAGCCAAGTTGCACTAGGAGACAGCGAGACCCAGTACTTC. The encoded protein is CASSQVALGDSETQYF.

This chain joins TRBV20-1 and TRBJ2-7; D uncertain. The CDR3 has 11 amino acids. Trimming left V 2 bases short and J 6 bases short, with 8 bases between. Germline CDR1 reads DFQATT; CDR2 reads SNEGSKA (reference sequence). The CDR3 region is CSARQTAEQYF. In DNA form, the CDR3 reads TGCAGTGCTAGACAGACCGCCGAGCAGTACTTC.

Points on this clonotype: The conserved final phenylalanine or tryptophan is absent from the CDR3, which likely points to a read error. No DNA is shown, since the ends of the CDR3 on it are uncertain; the CDR3 is the one TCRdb lists. The chain recombines TRBV7-2 with TRBJ2-7; the table gives TRBD2 as D, unverified against the DNA. Counting both end residues, the CDR3 totals 14 amino acids. The germline V gene has CDR1 SGHTA and CDR2 FQGNSA. The CDR3 is CASSWAAGPSEHYL.

Comments on this clonotype: One junction end disagrees with the germline gene, perhaps due to a read error. This chain links TRBV7-7 with TRBJ1-2; 9 positions match TRBD1. There are 15 residues in the CDR3. CDR1 and CDR2 (germline): SSHAT, FNYEAQ (reference sequence). In DNA, the CDR3 is TGTGCTAGCAGCCCGGGACAGGGCAAAGAGACCCAGTACACCTTC. Protein: CASSPGQGKETQYTF.

The chain carries TRBV5-8 and TRBJ1-6, with D hard to call. Looked up from germline, CDR1 is SGHTS and CDR2 is YDEGEE. The CDR3 spans 13 residues. V shed 5 bases and J shed 14 bases, with 17 bases lying between them. The CDR3 DNA sequence: TGTGCCAGCAGGGAAGCGACCGTCGGGACCCTCCACTTT. It specifies CASREATVGTLHF.

J is TRBJ1-5 and V is TRBV7-9, with a possible D match to TRBD1 (5 bases). The CDR3 extends over 15 amino acids. The germline CDR1 and CDR2 sequences are SEHNR and FQNEAQ (reference sequence). V was shortened by 7 bases and J by 13 bases, with 26 bases between the two germline ends. The CDR3 nucleotides are TGTGCCAGCACAGGGACGGAGGGCGGCATTCAGGAGCAGCATTTT. Protein sequence: CASTGTEGGIQEQHF.